Each of the 29 T cell receptor beta chains below was sequenced from the same sample in a study of blood T cell repertoires in COVID-19. Repertoires were generated with immunoSEQ multiplex PCR, while TCRdb's copy carries only in-frame clones and drops some. The top ten hold roughly 0.8% of the sample, which has hundreds of thousands of clones, roughly 86% seen once. Sequencing was done on a sample of peripheral blood. These receptors were taken from a woman younger than 45 with acute or convalescent COVID-19.

The chain uses TRBV2 and TRBJ2-7; TRBD2 matches 11 bases. J lost 2 bases, V lost 6 bases, and 3 bases had no gene match. Germline assignment: CDR1 SNHLY and CDR2 FYNNEI. The CDR3 covers 14 residues. DNA of the CDR3: TGTGCCAGCAGGGCGACTAGCGGGACCTACGAGCAGTACTTC. It specifies CASRATSGTYEQYF.

The rearrangement links TRBV19 to TRBJ2-3, with D possibly being TRBD1 (5 bases). Between the trimmed V and J ends, which lost 5 bases and 2 bases, there was a span of 14 bases. This CDR3 region has 15 residues. Germline values: CDR1 LNHDA, CDR2 SQIVND (reference sequence). The CDR3 nucleotides read TGTGCCAGTAGTGAGGCAGGGCATTACACAGATACGCAGTATTTT. This translates into CASSEAGHYTDTQYF.

This chain links TRBV29-1 with TRBJ2-7; TRBD1 might be the D (6 bases). This CDR3 has 11 amino acids. Between the trimmed V and J ends, which lost 7 bases and 6 bases, there was a span of 13 bases. Per the germline V gene, CDR1 is SQVTM and CDR2 is ANQGSEA. The CDR3 DNA follows: TGCAGCGGGGGTAGGGGGTTCGAGCAGTACTTC. It yields the protein CSGGRGFEQYF.

This chain joins TRBV9 and TRBJ2-7; D gene unclear. Germline loops: CDR1 SGDLS, CDR2 YYNGEE. Trimming took 0 bases from V and 4 from J, leaving 5 bases between them. This CDR3 is built from 12 residues. CDR3 residues: CASSVGGYEQYF. The CDR3 nucleotides are TGTGCCAGCAGCGTAGGAGGTTACGAGCAGTACTTC.

This clone is a singleton in its sample. This rearrangement joins TRBV7-8 to TRBJ2-1; 9 bases agree with TRBD2. The CDR3 totals 16 residues. Germline V CDR1 and CDR2: SGHVS, FQNEAQ. The J segment lost 10 bases and the V segment lost 5 bases, leaving 15 bases of the junction unmatched. CDR3 region: CASSPIPGLAFTEQFF. As DNA, the CDR3 is TGTGCCAGCAGCCCGATACCGGGACTAGCTTTTACCGAGCAGTTCTTC.

This chain links TRBV7-2 with TRBJ2-2; D may be TRBD1 (5 bases). Trimming removed 6 bases from V and 7 bases from J, with 12 bases in between. Germline lookup yields CDR1 SGHTA and CDR2 FQGNSA. CDR3 length equals 13 residues. The CDR3 loop reads CASSKGRGGELFF. CDR3 DNA sequence: TGTGCCAGCAGTAAGGGAAGGGGCGGGGAGCTGTTTTTT.

The genes are TRBV19 and TRBJ2-2; D is possibly TRBD1 (5 bases). Trimming took off 3 bases at V and 0 bases at J, with 8 bases between the two ends. Germline CDR1 LNHDA, CDR2 SQIVND (reference sequence). There are 15 residues in the CDR3. The CDR3 reads CASSIRAANTGELFF. Written as DNA, the CDR3 is TGTGCCAGTAGTATCAGGGCAGCGAACACCGGGGAGCTGTTTTTT.

V and J are TRBV18 and TRBJ2-2, with TRBD2 identical over 9 bases. Germline CDR1 KGHSH, CDR2 LQKENI. The CDR3 is 15 residues long. With 6 bases clipped from V and 0 bases from J, the junction kept 2 bases outside the gene matches. CDR3 DNA sequence: TGTGCCAGCTCGCTAGCGGGACCGAACACCGGGGAGCTGTTTTTT. Its translation is CASSLAGPNTGELFF.

The chain combines TRBV18 with TRBJ2-2; D is possibly TRBD2 (5 bases). Trimming stripped 1 base from V and 0 bases from J, with 9 bases between. Germline V gene lookup returns CDR1 KGHSH and CDR2 LQKENI. This CDR3 region has 16 residues. The CDR3 sequence is CASSPLARANTGELFF. CDR3 nucleotides: TGTGCCAGCTCACCACTAGCGCGGGCGAACACCGGGGAGCTGTTTTTT.

The V call is TRBV27, the J call TRBJ1-1; D perhaps matches TRBD1 (6 bases). The germline gives CDR1 MNHEY, CDR2 SMNVEV (reference sequence). The CDR3 has 14 amino acids. Trimming stripped 5 bases from V and 11 bases from J, with 21 bases between. CDR3 DNA: TGTGCCAGCAGTACAAACTCGTTGGGACATCCGGCTTTCTTT. It codes for CASSTNSLGHPAFF.

In nucleotides, the CDR3 is TGTGCCAGCTCACCTCAACAGGGATCACTTTCTAACTATGGCTACACCTTC. This translates into CASSPQQGSLSNYGYTF. V is TRBV18 and J is TRBJ1-2, with a weak D call TRBD1 (6 bases). Trimming stripped 3 bases from V and 0 bases from J, with 17 bases between. This CDR3 comprises 17 residues. The germline V gene has CDR1 KGHSH and CDR2 LQKENI. The full variable domain, with the rest looked up from reference TRBV18 and TRBJ1-2, is NAGVMQNPRHLVRRRGQEARLRCSPMKGHSHVYWYRQLPEEGLKFMVYLQKENIIDESGMPKERFSAEFPKEGPSILRIQQVVRGDSAAYFCASSPQQGSLSNYGYTFGSGTRLTVV.

The CDR3 coding sequence is TGTGCCAGCAGTTTGAGGGCCTCCTACGAGCAGTACTTC. Translation: CASSLRASYEQYF. This chain connects TRBV6-2 or TRBV6-3 to TRBJ2-7, with D possibly being TRBD2 (5 bases). Looked up from germline, CDR1 is MNHEY and CDR2 is SVGEGT. The CDR3 is 13 residues long. Trimming took 4 bases from V and 0 from J, leaving 7 bases between them.

The rearrangement joins TRBV11-2 to TRBJ2-7; TRBD2 might be the D (6 bases). CDR3 length equals 15 residues. V shed 0 bases and J shed 4 bases, with 13 bases lying between them. Germline V gives CDR1 SGHAT, CDR2 FQNNGV. CDR3 DNA sequence: TGTGCCAGCAGCTTAGAAGGGACCGCGGGGTACGAGCAGTACTTC. Its translation: CASSLEGTAGYEQYF.

The CDR3 DNA sequence: TGTGCCATCAGTGGTCCGGGACAGATGAACACTGAAGCTTTCTTT. It is translated as CAISGPGQMNTEAFF. The V call is TRBV10-3, the J call TRBJ1-1; 7 nucleotides match TRBD1. The CDR3 runs to 15 residues. V trimming: 4 bases; J trimming: 0 bases; junction bases outside the gene matches: 5. CDR1 is ENHRY and CDR2 is SYGVKD in the germline V gene.

CDR3 sequence: CASSLMTRGTGAGELFF. CDR3 DNA: TGTGCCAGCAGTTTAATGACTCGTGGGACAGGGGCCGGGGAGCTGTTTTTT. The chain is built from TRBV28 and TRBJ2-2; TRBD1 agrees at 10 bases. The J segment lost 6 bases and the V segment lost 2 bases, leaving 9 bases of the junction unmatched. The V gene's germline CDR1 is MDHEN and CDR2 SYDVKM. This CDR3 spans 17 amino acids.

V and J are TRBV7-9 and TRBJ1-4; no reliable D call. The germline gives CDR1 SEHNR, CDR2 FQNEAQ (reference sequence). Trimming took 5 bases from V and 3 from J, leaving 10 bases between them. This CDR3 contains 14 residues. CDR3 in DNA: TGTGCCAGCAGCACGGGAAAGGCTAATGAAAAACTGTTTTTT. Protein sequence: CASSTGKANEKLFF.

V gene TRBV6-2 or TRBV6-3 combines with J gene TRBJ2-3; D remains unclear. The germline V gene encodes CDR1 MNHEY and CDR2 SVGEGT. There are 16 residues in the CDR3. V lost 0 bases, J lost 7 bases, and 17 bases lay in between. CDR3 protein: CASSYSILGVNYTQYF. In nucleotides, the CDR3 is TGTGCCAGCAGTTACTCGATTCTTGGTGTGAACTATACGCAGTATTTT.

The chain carries TRBV4-3 and TRBJ1-1, with TRBD1 matching over 8 bases. Trimming removed 0 bases from V and 6 bases from J; junction bases left unmatched: 6. This CDR3 region has 15 residues. The germline CDR1 and CDR2 sequences are LGHNA and YSLEER. CDR3: CASSQDGRGPAEAFF. The CDR3 DNA sequence: TGCGCCAGCAGCCAAGATGGCAGGGGGCCGGCTGAAGCTTTCTTT.

The rearrangement joins TRBV6-5 to TRBJ2-3, with D maybe TRBD2 (6 bases). The V and J ends lost 5 bases and 2 bases respectively, with 11 bases between them. The CDR3 covers 14 residues. The V gene's germline CDR1 is MNHEY and CDR2 SVGAGI. The CDR3: CASSMGEATDTQYF. The DNA of the CDR3 is TGTGCCAGCAGTATGGGGGAGGCCACAGATACGCAGTATTTT.

The chain uses TRBV6-6 and TRBJ2-7; 8 bases agree with TRBD1. V trimming: 7 bases; J trimming: 5 bases; junction bases outside the gene matches: 13. The CDR3 length is 15 residues. Germline V CDR1 and CDR2: MNHNY, SVGAGI (reference sequence). CDR3 region: CASTYSGQGPHEQYF. In DNA, the CDR3 is TGTGCCAGCACCTACTCCGGACAGGGTCCGCACGAGCAGTACTTC.

The V and J genes are TRBV9 and TRBJ1-3; no clear D gene. The V end was cut by 0 bases, the J end by 8 bases, with 12 bases between. Germline CDR1 is SGDLS and CDR2 is YYNGEE. The CDR3 contains 14 residues. The CDR3 nucleotides are TGTGCCAGCAGCGTAGAAGCCATCGTGGACACCATATATTTT. Protein product: CASSVEAIVDTIYF.

This sequence joins TRBV13 and TRBJ1-6; TRBD1 might be the D (6 bases). CDR1 PRHDT and CDR2 FYEKMQ come from the germline V gene (reference sequence). Trimming left V 1 base short and J 8 bases short, with 9 bases between. This CDR3 has 14 amino acids. The CDR3: CASSLATGYSPLHF. In nucleotides, the CDR3 is TGTGCCAGCAGCTTAGCAACAGGGTATTCACCCCTCCACTTT.

The rearrangement joins TRBV11-3 to TRBJ2-3, with 9 bases fitting TRBD2. The CDR3 runs to 16 residues. Germline V CDR1 and CDR2: SGHNT, YENEEA. Trimming took 1 base from V and 6 from J; bases not matched to a gene: 8. The CDR3 DNA sequence: TGTGCCAGCAGCTTAGGGGCGGGAGGGCCAAGGGATACGCAGTATTTT. This sequence encodes CASSLGAGGPRDTQYF.

This clone was seen a handful of times. In DNA, the CDR3 is TGTGCCAGCAGCTTAGGTACAAATCTGATCTACGAGCAGTACTTC. Its translation is CASSLGTNLIYEQYF. V usage is TRBV7-8 and J usage is TRBJ2-7; no definite D call. In germline, CDR1 is SGHVS, CDR2 FQNEAQ. This CDR3 comprises 15 residues. V was trimmed by 1 base and J by 3 bases, leaving 13 bases between them. The variable domain in full, completed from reference TRBV7-8 and TRBJ2-7, reads GAGVSQSPRYKVAKRGQDVALRCDPISGHVSLFWYQQALGQGPEFLTYFQNEAQLDKSGLPSDRFFAERPEGSVSTLKIQRTQQEDSAVYLCASSLGTNLIYEQYFGPGTRLTVT.

This clone was observed a handful of times. The genes are TRBV4-3 and TRBJ2-5, with D unclear. The CDR3 is 13 amino acids. CDR1 and CDR2 from the germline V gene are LGHNA and YSLEER. The V end was cut by 2 bases, the J end by 5 bases, with 9 bases between. The CDR3 loop is CASSQMNGETQYF. CDR3 DNA sequence: TGCGCCAGCAGCCAAATGAACGGGGAGACCCAGTACTTC.

The chain combines TRBV2 with TRBJ2-3; 7 nucleotides agree with TRBD2. The CDR3 consists of 13 residues. V trimming: 8 bases; J trimming: 4 bases; junction bases outside the gene matches: 6. Germline V gene lookup returns CDR1 SNHLY and CDR2 FYNNEI. The CDR3 spells CASRDYGSDTQYF. In DNA form, the CDR3 reads TGTGCCAGCCGGGACTACGGCTCAGATACGCAGTATTTT.

The gene calls are TRBV29-1 and TRBJ1-4; D is ambiguous. The CDR3 covers 13 residues. Trimming pared 7 bases from V and 7 bases from J, leaving 16 bases between. Germline V gives CDR1 SQVTM, CDR2 ANQGSEA. CDR3 DNA: TGCAGCGCCCGAGAGGAATACTTTGAAAAACTGTTTTTT. This sequence encodes CSAREEYFEKLFF.

The rearrangement uses TRBV5-6 and TRBJ1-2; TRBD1 is a possible D gene (6 bases). Germline V gene data show CDR1 as SGHDT and CDR2 as YYEEEE. CDR3 length: 15 amino acids. Trimming cost V 2 bases and J 3 bases, with 14 bases left between them. The chain's CDR3 is CASSLRAGVHYGYTF. Written as DNA, the CDR3 is TGTGCCAGCAGCTTAAGGGCAGGGGTACACTATGGCTACACCTTC.

V and J are TRBV6-5 and TRBJ2-7, with TRBD1 matching over 12 bases. J gave up 6 bases and V 6 bases, and 3 bases lay outside the gene matches. The germline gives CDR1 MNHEY, CDR2 SVGAGI. The CDR3 is 13 amino acids. DNA of the CDR3: TGTGCCAGCAGGGGGACAGGGGGCGCCGAGCAGTACTTC. Translation: CASRGTGGAEQYF.